This TCR beta chain is drawn from a study of metastatic and nonmetastatic thyroid tumors. Methods used by the authors: It was from CDR3 differences across clinicopathological groups that a distant-metastasis classifier for papillary thyroid cancer was built. TCRdb re-called clones from the PCR reads using MiXCR. The V and J calls, along with clone size, are taken from TCRdb and not from the paper's own processing. The table records about 20,000 clones, around a sixth of them present only once. Thyroid surgery had not been preceded by any treatment in any patient. J lost 3 bases, V lost 1 base, and 4 bases had no gene match. The CDR3 totals 17 residues. Germline CDR1 and CDR2: LGHNA and YSLEER.

Sample: blood. The J gene is TRBJ2-3, the V gene TRBV4-3; TRBD2 matches 13 bases. This clonotype originated in a female donor with papillary thyroid cancer or a benign thyroid nodule (not recorded which). Some clones in this sample may be carry-over from other donors' samples. Here the CDR3 DNA reads TGCGCCAGCAGCCAAGCTCCGACTAGCGGGAGGACAGATACGCAGTATTTT. Translating it yields CASSQAPTSGRTDTQYF.